The entry that follows covers one T cell receptor (beta chain) sequence. Its antigen is unknown. Amplification yielded TCR beta CDR3 regions, with RNA transcripts as the source. First-round RT-PCR with HTBI primers amplified the TCR CDR3 region. TCRdb independently ran MiXCR on the multiplex PCR reads; one entry per CDR3 protein. The sample consists of approximately 870,000 distinct CDR3 sequences, around 39% of them appearing once. The CDR3 loop spans 15 amino acids. V was shortened by 4 bases and J by 0 bases, with 14 bases between the two germline ends. Germline V gene data show CDR1 as SGDLS and CDR2 as YYNGEE. This sample was included in a study of T cells in Graves' hyperthyroidism and ophthalmopathy. Study-wide points: The blood repertoire included most of the expanded thyroid clonotypes above 0.001.

The sequenced sample consisted of blood. The chain is built from TRBV9 and TRBJ2-7, with D uncertain. The source of this sequence is a man aged 18 to 35 with Graves' hyperthyroidism. The CDR3 protein is CASSPERLPSYEQYF. DNA of the CDR3: TGTGCCAGCAGCCCGGAGAGGCTCCCCTCCTACGAGCAGTACTTC.